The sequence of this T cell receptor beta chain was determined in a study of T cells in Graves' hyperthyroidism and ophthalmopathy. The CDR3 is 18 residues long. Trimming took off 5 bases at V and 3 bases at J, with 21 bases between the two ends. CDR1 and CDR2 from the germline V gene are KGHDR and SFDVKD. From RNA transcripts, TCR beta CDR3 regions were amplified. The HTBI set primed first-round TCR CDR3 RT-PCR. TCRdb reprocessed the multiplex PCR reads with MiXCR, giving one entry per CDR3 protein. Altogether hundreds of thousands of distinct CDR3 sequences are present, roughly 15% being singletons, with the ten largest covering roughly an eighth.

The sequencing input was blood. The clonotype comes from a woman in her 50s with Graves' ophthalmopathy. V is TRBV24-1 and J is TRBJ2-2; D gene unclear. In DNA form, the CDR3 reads TGTGCCACCAGTGTCCGGAAGGGTGGAGCCAGGCACACCGGGGAGCTGTTTTTT. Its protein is CATSVRKGGARHTGELFF.